The next 32 T cell receptor beta chains were all read from a single sample in a study of T cell clones after liver transplantation. Libraries were prepared by immunoSEQ multiplex PCR; TCRdb keeps only in-frame clonotypes and omits some of them. The table includes 49,000 or so clones, approximately 71% detected once. The sample in question was CD4+ T cells from blood, obtained 52 to 60 months after liver transplant. The origin of the receptors is a human patient who received a liver transplant. Part of the T cell pool may stem from the graft donor.

Only one count was recorded for this clone. This rearrangement joins TRBV5-4 to TRBJ2-3; D unresolved. CDR3 length: 14 amino acids. Trimming pared 4 bases from V and 0 bases from J, leaving 9 bases between. CDR1 is SGHNT and CDR2 is YYREEE in the germline V gene (reference sequence). The DNA for the CDR3 is TGTGCCAGCAGCCTGCAAGTGAGCACAGATACGCAGTATTTT. It translates to CASSLQVSTDTQYF.

The chain links TRBV28 to TRBJ2-7; 11 bases are shared with TRBD1. CDR3 size: 15 residues. V lost 8 bases, J lost 3 bases, and 9 bases stayed unmatched. CDR1 is MDHEN and CDR2 is SYDVKM in the germline V gene. The CDR3 here is CASRRDRGFLYEQYF. CDR3 DNA sequence: TGTGCCAGCCGGCGGGACAGGGGGTTCCTCTACGAGCAGTACTTC.

This rearrangement joins TRBV5-4 to TRBJ1-6; D might be TRBD1 (5 bases). Germline V gene sequence: CDR1 SGHNT, CDR2 YYREEE (reference sequence). Trimming left V 4 bases short and J 6 bases short, with 20 bases between. The CDR3 is made up of 17 amino acids. CDR3 coding DNA: TGTGCCAGCAGCCCAGCCGGGACGCGGTATTTTAATTCACCCCTCCACTTT. Its translation: CASSPAGTRYFNSPLHF. Combining the CDR3 with reference TRBV5-4 and TRBJ1-6 gives the whole variable domain ETGVTQSPTHLIKTRGQQVTLRCSSQSGHNTVSWYQQALGQGPQFIFQYYREEENGRGNFPPRFSGLQFPNYSSELNVNALELDDSALYLCASSPAGTRYFNSPLHFGNGTRLTVT.

The V gene is TRBV11-3, the J gene TRBJ1-1; D uncertain. The CDR3 runs to 13 residues. CDR1 is SGHNT and CDR2 is YENEEA in the germline V gene. Trimming stripped 3 bases from V and 1 base from J, with 6 bases between. CDR3 DNA sequence: TGTGCCAGCAGCTTGGGAGAGAACACTGAAGCTTTCTTT. Protein sequence: CASSLGENTEAFF.

This chain uses TRBV5-1 with TRBJ1-3; the match to TRBD1 covers 7 bases. Per germline, CDR1 SGHRS and CDR2 YFSETQ. After removal of 3 bases from V and 6 bases from J, the junction contained 3 bases not matched to a gene. This CDR3 has 13 amino acids. CDR3 bases: TGCGCCAGCAGCTCGACAGGGCCAAACACCATATATTTT. This encodes CASSSTGPNTIYF.

V and J are TRBV18 and TRBJ2-3; D remains ambiguous. The CDR3 runs to 13 residues. Germline CDR1 KGHSH, CDR2 LQKENI. Trimming took 5 bases from V and 7 from J, leaving 13 bases between them. The CDR3 coding sequence is TGTGCCAGCTCAGCAAGGGTCGGGTATACGCAGTATTTT. Translated: CASSARVGYTQYF.

This sequence joins TRBV5-8 and TRBJ2-5; either TRBD1 or TRBD2 may fit D (5 bases each). Germline V CDR1 and CDR2: SGHTS, YDEGEE. The CDR3 contains 19 residues. Trimming stripped 2 bases from V and 0 bases from J, with 23 bases between. CDR3 nucleotides: TGTGCCAGCAGCTTTTCACCACGTAAGGGACGTTGGTACCAAGAGACCCAGTACTTC. Translating it yields CASSFSPRKGRWYQETQYF.

This clone was recorded a few times. This CDR3 reads CASSELHTGELFF. Written as DNA, the CDR3 is TGTGCCAGCAGTGAATTGCACACCGGGGAGCTGTTTTTT. V is TRBV2 and J is TRBJ2-2, with no clear D. This CDR3 spans 13 amino acids. Between the trimmed V and J ends, which lost 2 bases and 3 bases, there was a span of 4 bases. The germline V gene encodes CDR1 SNHLY and CDR2 FYNNEI.

V and J are TRBV7-3 and TRBJ1-6; 10 bases align to TRBD1. In germline, CDR1 is SGHTA, CDR2 FQGTGA. The trim removed 5 bases at V and 10 bases at J, leaving 11 bases unmatched. This CDR3 comprises 16 residues. CDR3 nucleotides: TGTGCCAGCAGCGCGAACCCGGGACAGGGGCCCTCACCCCTCCACTTT. This encodes CASSANPGQGPSPLHF.

This clone was seen a few times. Other DNA sequences from this sample encode an identical CDR3 as well. The DNA of the CDR3 is TGTGCCAGCAGCGCTCGCACAGATACGCAGTATTTT. Translating gives CASSARTDTQYF. This chain links TRBV9 with TRBJ2-3, with no clear D. The CDR3 spans 12 residues. In germline, CDR1 is SGDLS, CDR2 YYNGEE. Trimming removed 3 bases at V and 1 base at J, with 3 bases between.

The gene calls are TRBV5-6 and TRBJ2-3, with TRBD1 matching over 9 bases. V was clipped by 6 bases and J by 4 bases; unmatched bases: 9. This CDR3 has 15 amino acids. CDR1 SGHDT and CDR2 YYEEEE come from the germline V gene. Here the CDR3 reads CASTRDRAFPDTQYF. The CDR3 DNA is TGTGCCAGCACCAGGGACAGGGCTTTTCCAGATACGCAGTATTTT.

The chain has TRBV5-4 and TRBJ1-1; possibly TRBD1 for D (5 bases). Deletions cut 0 bases from V and 6 bases from J, with 12 bases between. Germline V gene sequence: CDR1 SGHNT, CDR2 YYREEE (reference sequence). This CDR3 is 14 amino acids long. DNA of the CDR3: TGTGCCAGCAGCTTGGAAATAGGGGTTCCTGAAGCTTTCTTT. This translates into CASSLEIGVPEAFF.

The CDR3 reads CASSFGARGSPLHF. DNA of the CDR3: TGTGCCAGCAGCTTCGGGGCTAGGGGTTCACCCCTCCACTTT. The chain is built from TRBV5-4 and TRBJ1-6, with D perhaps TRBD1 (5 bases). CDR3 size: 14 residues. The V and J ends lost 2 bases and 9 bases respectively, with 12 bases between them. Per germline, CDR1 SGHNT and CDR2 YYREEE (reference sequence).

The genes are TRBV19 and TRBJ2-5; TRBD2 aligns across 7 bases. There are 15 residues in the CDR3. J gave up 0 bases and V 5 bases, and 6 bases lay outside the gene matches. Germline V gene data show CDR1 as LNHDA and CDR2 as SQIVND (reference sequence). CDR3 sequence reads: CASSQTSPYQETQYF. CDR3 coding DNA: TGTGCCAGTAGTCAGACTAGCCCGTACCAAGAGACCCAGTACTTC.

This clone was seen once. The same CDR3 arises from other DNA sequences in this sample as well. The chain combines TRBV4-1 with TRBJ2-7; 10 bases align to TRBD1. This CDR3 region has 15 residues. Losses at the gene ends were 4 bases for V and 1 base for J; bases not matched to a gene: 4. CDR1 and CDR2 (germline): MGHRA, YSYEKL. The CDR3 sequence: CASSPGQGPSYEQYF. DNA for the CDR3: TGCGCCAGCAGCCCGGGACAGGGGCCTTCCTACGAGCAGTACTTC.

The chain couples TRBV6-1 to TRBJ2-7, with D tentatively TRBD1 or TRBD2 (5 bases each). Looked up from germline, CDR1 is MNHNS and CDR2 is SASEGT. Trimming shortened V by 4 bases and J by 2 bases, and 12 bases separated the two germline ends. The CDR3 has 14 amino acids. CDR3 region: CASSARDGPYEQYF. CDR3 DNA sequence: TGTGCCAGCAGTGCTCGGGACGGACCCTACGAGCAGTACTTC.

This clone was seen a single time. V and J are TRBV28 and TRBJ2-7, with D perhaps matching TRBD1 (5 bases). The V and J ends lost 7 bases and 2 bases respectively, with 15 bases between them. This CDR3 is 14 amino acids long. CDR1 and CDR2 (germline): MDHEN, SYDVKM. The CDR3 here is CASITGMGPYEQYF. CDR3 bases: TGTGCCAGCATCACAGGAATGGGCCCCTACGAGCAGTACTTC.

This clone was seen a handful of times. The rearrangement uses TRBV2 and TRBJ1-6; D remains unclear. The length of the CDR3 is 16 residues. Germline CDR1 SNHLY, CDR2 FYNNEI. Trimming removed 3 bases at V and 7 bases at J, with 16 bases between. The CDR3 loop reads CASSDIIGSANSPLHF. In DNA form, the CDR3 reads TGTGCCAGCAGTGACATAATAGGATCGGCGAATTCACCCCTCCACTTT.

This clone was observed a single time. This sequence joins TRBV10-3 and TRBJ1-2; the D gene is possibly TRBD1 (5 bases). This CDR3 region has 18 residues. CDR1 is ENHRY and CDR2 is SYGVKD in the germline V gene. V was clipped by 0 bases and J by 2 bases, with 19 bases between them. This chain's CDR3 is CAISESGGPQLINYGYTF. The CDR3 DNA reads TGTGCCATCAGTGAGTCGGGGGGACCCCAACTCATCAACTATGGCTACACCTTC.

V and J are TRBV5-1 and TRBJ1-4; D possibly corresponds to TRBD1 (5 bases). The ends were cut back, 0 bases at V and 6 bases at J, with 9 bases in the middle. CDR3 length equals 14 residues. CDR1 and CDR2 (germline): SGHRS, YFSETQ. CDR3 in amino acids: CASSLGREDEKLFF. CDR3 sequence (DNA): TGCGCCAGCAGCTTGGGCAGGGAGGATGAAAAACTGTTTTTT.

This clone was seen just once. The chain joins TRBV19 to TRBJ2-7, with TRBD2 identical over 9 bases. The germline V gene has CDR1 LNHDA and CDR2 SQIVND (reference sequence). The ends lost 3 bases at V and 0 bases at J; junction bases unmatched: 3. This CDR3 region has 15 residues. CDR3 sequence reads: CASSIAGGPSYEQYF. The CDR3 DNA reads as TGTGCCAGTAGTATCGCGGGGGGGCCCTCCTACGAGCAGTACTTC.

This clone appeared a few times. The rearrangement links TRBV29-1 to TRBJ1-2, with no clear D. V lost 7 bases and J lost 0, with 6 bases in between. The CDR3 covers 11 residues. Germline V gene lookup returns CDR1 SQVTM and CDR2 ANQGSEA. CDR3 sequence (DNA): TGCAGCGCATATTCTAACTATGGCTACACCTTC. The encoded protein is CSAYSNYGYTF.

The chain has TRBV28 and TRBJ1-2; 12 nucleotides match TRBD1. The germline gives CDR1 MDHEN, CDR2 SYDVKM. The CDR3 totals 19 residues. J was trimmed by 7 bases and V by 2 bases; bases with no gene match: 17. Here the CDR3 reads CASSLLGIAGTGGSGGYTF. CDR3 bases: TGTGCCAGCAGTTTACTTGGTATCGCGGGGACAGGGGGCTCTGGTGGCTACACCTTC.

The rearrangement joins TRBV6-6 to TRBJ1-2, with 7 nucleotides matching TRBD1. Germline V gene data show CDR1 as MNHNY and CDR2 as SVGAGI (reference sequence). V trimming: 7 bases; J trimming: 4 bases; junction bases outside the gene matches: 6. The length of the CDR3 is 13 residues. The CDR3 coding sequence is TGTGCCAGCATTCTGGCAGGGGGCTATGGCTACACCTTC. Protein product: CASILAGGYGYTF.

The CDR3 DNA follows: TGTGCCAGCAACTTCGGACCGAACACTGAAGCTTTCTTT. Encoded protein: CASNFGPNTEAFF. This chain connects TRBV6-1 to TRBJ1-1, with D unresolved. The V end was cut by 7 bases, the J end by 1 base, with 10 bases between. CDR1 and CDR2 (germline): MNHNS, SASEGT. This CDR3 has 13 amino acids.

V and J are TRBV30 and TRBJ1-1; TRBD1 might be the D (6 bases). The CDR3 is 13 amino acids. The V end was cut by 2 bases, the J end by 4 bases, with 11 bases between. From germline, CDR1 is GTSNPN and CDR2 SVGIG (reference sequence). The CDR3 is CAWSLQGGTEAFF. The CDR3 DNA reads as TGTGCCTGGAGTCTTCAAGGGGGCACTGAAGCTTTCTTT.

The J gene is TRBJ2-3, the V gene TRBV7-8; 7 bases map to TRBD2. V lost 1 base, J lost 1 base, and 2 bases stayed unmatched. CDR1 is SGHVS and CDR2 is FQNEAQ in the germline V gene. CDR3 length: 15 residues. DNA of the CDR3: TGTGCCAGCAGCTTAGTGCTAGCGGGCACAGATACGCAGTATTTT. Translating it yields CASSLVLAGTDTQYF.

The chain is built from TRBV19 and TRBJ2-7; weak D call: TRBD2 (6 bases). Trimming removed 1 base at V and 2 bases at J, with 12 bases between. CDR3 size: 15 residues. Germline CDR1 reads LNHDA; CDR2 reads SQIVND (reference sequence). CDR3 protein: CASSIASAGPYEQYF. The CDR3 nucleotides read TGTGCCAGTAGTATAGCTTCCGCGGGGCCCTACGAGCAGTACTTC.

V gene TRBV6-1 combines with J gene TRBJ2-3; 8 bases match TRBD1. The germline gives CDR1 MNHNS, CDR2 SASEGT. Trimming removed 3 bases from V and 2 bases from J; junction bases left unmatched: 4. There are 15 residues in the CDR3. In nucleotides, the CDR3 is TGTGCCAGCAGTGACAGGGGGCGCGACACAGATACGCAGTATTTT. It codes for CASSDRGRDTDTQYF.

The J gene is TRBJ1-3, the V gene TRBV10-3; unclear D gene. Trimming cost V 3 bases and J 0 bases, with 6 bases left between them. CDR1 is ENHRY and CDR2 is SYGVKD in the germline V gene. The CDR3 runs to 14 residues. The CDR3 protein is CAISETASGNTIYF. The CDR3 DNA follows: TGTGCCATCAGTGAAACGGCCTCTGGAAACACCATATATTTT.

Remarks on this clone: Being one base from a much bigger clone, this may be a read error. The sample holds other DNA sequences that translate to the same CDR3. The chain uses TRBV11-2 and TRBJ2-7, with D hard to call. The germline V gene has CDR1 SGHAT and CDR2 FQNNGV. The CDR3 extends over 11 amino acids. The V gene lost 4 bases and the J gene lost 4 bases, with 5 bases spanning the gap. The CDR3 is CASSSTYEQYF. The CDR3 DNA follows: TGTGCCAGCAGCTCCACTTACGAGCAGTACTTC. Variable domain in full (rest from reference TRBV11-2 and TRBJ2-7): EAGVAQSPRYKIIEKRQSVAFWCNPISGHATLYWYQQILGQGPKLLIQFQNNGVVDDSQLPKDRFSAERLKGVDSTLKIQPAKLEDSAVYLCASSSTYEQYFGPGTRLTVT.

This chain uses TRBV10-3 with TRBJ1-1; D is undetermined. V was cut by 0 bases and J by 3 bases, with 11 bases left in between. Germline CDR1 reads ENHRY; CDR2 reads SYGVKD. The CDR3 covers 15 residues. CDR3 DNA: TGTGCCATCAGTGAGTCGGAGGGCTGGGACACTGAAGCTTTCTTT. Amino acids: CAISESEGWDTEAFF.